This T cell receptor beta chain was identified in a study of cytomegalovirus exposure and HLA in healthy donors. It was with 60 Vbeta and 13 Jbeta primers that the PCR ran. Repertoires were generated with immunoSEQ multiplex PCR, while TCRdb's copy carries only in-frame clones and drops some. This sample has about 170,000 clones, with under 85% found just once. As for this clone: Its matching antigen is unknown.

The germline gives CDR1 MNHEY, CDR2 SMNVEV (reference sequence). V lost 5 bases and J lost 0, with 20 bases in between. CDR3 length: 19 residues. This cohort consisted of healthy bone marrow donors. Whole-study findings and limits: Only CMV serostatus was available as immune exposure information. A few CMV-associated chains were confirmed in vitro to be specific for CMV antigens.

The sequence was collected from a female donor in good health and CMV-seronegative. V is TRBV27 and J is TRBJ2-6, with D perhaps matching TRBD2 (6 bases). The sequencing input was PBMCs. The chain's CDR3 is CASSQGVGGWSSGANVLTF. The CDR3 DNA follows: TGTGCCAGCAGTCAGGGCGTCGGGGGTTGGAGCTCTGGGGCCAACGTCCTGACTTTC.